This entry lists 25 T cell receptor beta chains sequenced from one sample in a study of cytomegalovirus exposure and HLA in healthy donors. Primers: 60 Vbeta forward and 13 Jbeta reverse. Profiled with immunoSEQ multiplex PCR; TCRdb holds only in-frame clones, not every one. The data show about 120,000 clones, with about 76% seen just once and over 25% held by the top ten. The specimen sequenced was PBMCs. These receptors came from a man aged 55 to 70 in good health and CMV-seropositive.

V and J are TRBV6-6 and TRBJ2-4, with 11 bases fitting TRBD1. The length of the CDR3 is 15 residues. Unmatched junction bases numbered 2, after V lost 5 bases and J lost 2 bases. Germline values: CDR1 MNHNY, CDR2 SVGAGI (reference sequence). DNA for the CDR3: TGTGCCAGCAGTGGGACAGGGGGACCCAAAAACATTCAGTACTTC. Amino acid sequence: CASSGTGGPKNIQYF.

A word on this clone: A much larger clone lies a single base off, so this may be a read error. J is TRBJ1-2 and V is TRBV27, with D possibly matching TRBD1 (6 bases). The CDR3 covers 15 residues. The V gene lost 6 bases and the J gene lost 12 bases, with 26 bases spanning the gap. Germline V gene data show CDR1 as MNHEY and CDR2 as SMNVEV (reference sequence). The CDR3 spells CASSYRSFWAGGHTF. The CDR3 DNA is TGTGCCAGCAGCTACAGGAGCTTTTGGGCGGGGGGCCACACCTTC.

The chain couples TRBV4-1 to TRBJ1-1; 10 positions agree with TRBD1. This CDR3 contains 15 residues. Trimming cost V 2 bases and J 10 bases; bases outside gene matches: 10. Germline-derived CDR1 and CDR2 are MGHRA and YSYEKL. The CDR3, as DNA: TGCGCCAGCAGCCAACCGACAGGGGGCAGGGAGGTAGCTTTCTTT. This sequence encodes CASSQPTGGREVAFF.

This clone was observed a handful of times. The V and J genes are TRBV7-9 and TRBJ1-2; TRBD1 aligns across 9 bases. The germline gives CDR1 SEHNR, CDR2 FQNEAQ (reference sequence). CDR3 size: 14 residues. The V and J ends lost 3 bases and 9 bases, in that order; junction bases with no gene match: 8. The chain's CDR3 is CASSFPGQGPRYTF. DNA for the CDR3: TGTGCCAGCAGCTTCCCGGGACAGGGACCCCGCTACACCTTC.

This clone has a single count. The CDR3: CASSPGGAAGANVLTF. DNA for the CDR3: TGTGCCAGCAGCCCAGGAGGGGCGGCTGGGGCCAACGTCCTGACTTTC. The chain recombines TRBV7-9 with TRBJ2-6, with TRBD2 as a possible D gene (6 bases). V was pared by 5 bases and J by 2 bases, with 13 bases between. Per the germline V gene, CDR1 is SEHNR and CDR2 is FQNEAQ (reference sequence). The CDR3 has 16 amino acids.

This chain connects TRBV5-1 to TRBJ2-5; TRBD2 matches 9 bases. V was clipped by 4 bases and J by 5 bases; unmatched bases: 9. The V gene's germline CDR1 is SGHRS and CDR2 YFSETQ. There are 15 residues in the CDR3. For the CDR3, the DNA is TGCGCCAGCAGCCCCGGGGTAGCGGGAGCCGAGACCCAGTACTTC. Protein sequence: CASSPGVAGAETQYF.

The chain carries TRBV2 and TRBJ1-5; 8 bases agree with TRBD1. Germline loops: CDR1 SNHLY, CDR2 FYNNEI. J lost 7 bases, V lost 3 bases, and 11 bases had no gene match. The CDR3 extends over 16 amino acids. This CDR3 reads CASSDPWTGSGQPQHF. CDR3 bases: TGTGCCAGCAGTGACCCATGGACAGGGTCGGGACAGCCCCAGCATTTT.

The table lists this clone with a few counts. The V and J genes are TRBV7-8 and TRBJ2-1, with 15 nucleotides matching TRBD2. V gave up 5 bases and J gave up 4 bases; unmatched junction bases: 9. CDR3 length: 18 amino acids. Germline assignment: CDR1 SGHVS and CDR2 FQNEAQ. The DNA of the CDR3 is TGTGCCAGCAGCCCGAGGCGGACTAGCGGGAGGGCTTACAATGAGCAGTTCTTC. This translates into CASSPRRTSGRAYNEQFF.

In its sample, this clone was seen once. The V gene is TRBV7-2, the J gene TRBJ1-2; D call uncertain. V lost 0 bases to trimming and J lost 9 bases, with 14 bases between them. CDR3 length equals 14 residues. Germline V gene sequence: CDR1 SGHTA, CDR2 FQGNSA. The CDR3 region has the DNA TGTGCCAGCAGCTTAGCCGGGTCCGCTGTCCGCTACACCTTC. Translated: CASSLAGSAVRYTF.

J is TRBJ1-2 and V is TRBV5-1, with no clear D. V gave up 0 bases and J gave up 4 bases, with 13 bases separating them. Germline V lookup: CDR1 SGHRS, CDR2 YFSETQ. The CDR3 is made up of 15 amino acids. The CDR3 sequence is CASSLVGGGLYGYTF. The CDR3 nucleotides are TGCGCCAGCAGCTTGGTGGGCGGAGGCCTCTATGGCTACACCTTC. Drawing the rest from reference TRBV5-1 and TRBJ1-2, the complete variable domain is KAGVTQTPRYLIKTRGQQVTLSCSPISGHRSVSWYQQTPGQGLQFLFEYFSETQRNKGNFPGRFSGRQFSNSRSEMNVSTLELGDSALYLCASSLVGGGLYGYTFGSGTRLTVV.

This clone was seen once. The chain couples TRBV5-5 to TRBJ2-7, with TRBD1 matching over 7 bases. The CDR3 sequence is 13 residues long. Germline assignment: CDR1 SGHKS and CDR2 YYEKEE (reference sequence). Trimming removed 2 bases from V and 3 bases from J; junction bases left unmatched: 2. In DNA form, the CDR3 reads TGTGCCAGCAGCTTAAGGACAGGCTACGAGCAGTACTTC. Amino acids: CASSLRTGYEQYF.

This clone was counted a few times. The gene calls are TRBV7-6 and TRBJ2-3, with D perhaps TRBD2 (6 bases). Germline V lookup: CDR1 SGHVS, CDR2 FNYEAQ. The CDR3 is made up of 18 amino acids. V lost 3 bases and J 0 bases, leaving 19 bases between the germline ends. The CDR3 here is CASSLAPGLAHSTDTQYF. The CDR3 nucleotides are TGTGCCAGCAGCTTGGCCCCTGGGCTAGCGCACAGCACAGATACGCAGTATTTT. The full variable domain, completed using reference TRBV7-6 and TRBJ2-3, is GAGVSQSPRYKVTKRGQDVALRCDPISGHVSLYWYRQALGQGPEFLTYFNYEAQQDKSGLPNDRFSAERPEGSISTLTIQRTEQRDSAMYRCASSLAPGLAHSTDTQYFGPGTRLTVL.

The chain employs TRBV4-1 and TRBJ1-2; D may be TRBD1 (6 bases). V lost 3 bases, J lost 4 bases, and 12 bases lay in between. CDR3 length equals 14 residues. Per germline, CDR1 MGHRA and CDR2 YSYEKL. The DNA for the CDR3 is TGCGCCAGCAGCCAGACAGGACAGATCTATGGCTACACCTTC. Protein: CASSQTGQIYGYTF.

The rearrangement uses TRBV30 and TRBJ1-6; D might be TRBD1 (6 bases). Germline lookup yields CDR1 GTSNPN and CDR2 SVGIG (reference sequence). The CDR3 has 16 amino acids. V was trimmed by 5 bases and J by 0 bases, leaving 14 bases between them. The CDR3 bases are TGTGCCTGGGGCCAGGGGTTTGGCTCCTATAATTCACCCCTCCACTTT. This gives the protein CAWGQGFGSYNSPLHF.

The V and J genes are TRBV5-1 and TRBJ2-1; a weak D match, TRBD1 (6 bases). The ends were cut back, 4 bases at V and 3 bases at J, with 14 bases in the middle. The germline gives CDR1 SGHRS, CDR2 YFSETQ. This CDR3 region has 15 residues. The CDR3 loop reads CASSEITGLYNEQFF. CDR3 in DNA: TGCGCCAGCAGCGAAATAACAGGGCTCTACAATGAGCAGTTCTTC.

The gene calls are TRBV11-1 and TRBJ2-3, with 7 bases aligning to TRBD2. The germline CDR1 and CDR2 sequences are SGHAT and FQDESV (reference sequence). The CDR3 loop spans 15 amino acids. With 4 bases clipped from V and 1 base from J, the junction kept 5 bases outside the gene matches. The chain's CDR3 is CASSSSGIRTDTQYF. The CDR3 DNA follows: TGTGCCAGCAGCTCCAGCGGGATACGCACAGATACGCAGTATTTT. Drawing the rest from reference TRBV11-1 and TRBJ2-3, the complete variable domain is EAEVAQSPRYKITEKSQAVAFWCDPISGHATLYWYRQILGQGPELLVQFQDESVVDDSQLPKDRFSAERLKGVDSTLKIQPAELGDSAMYLCASSSSGIRTDTQYFGPGTRLTVL.

This clone has more than one count but fewer than ten. This sequence joins TRBV19 and TRBJ1-6; D might be TRBD1 (6 bases). Trimming removed 7 bases at V and 6 bases at J, with 7 bases between. The CDR3 extends over 12 amino acids. Germline V gives CDR1 LNHDA, CDR2 SQIVND (reference sequence). CDR3 loop: CASNRANSPLHF. The DNA for the CDR3 is TGTGCCAGTAACAGGGCTAATTCACCCCTCCACTTT.

The J gene is TRBJ2-5, the V gene TRBV19; D gene ambiguous. Germline V lookup: CDR1 LNHDA, CDR2 SQIVND (reference sequence). The CDR3 consists of 13 residues. V lost 4 bases and J lost 1, with 7 bases in between. This CDR3 reads CASSTRPQETQYF. In nucleotides, the CDR3 is TGTGCCAGTAGTACCAGGCCCCAAGAGACCCAGTACTTC.

This chain links TRBV2 with TRBJ1-2, with a possible D match to TRBD1 (6 bases). Looked up from germline, CDR1 is SNHLY and CDR2 is FYNNEI. The CDR3 runs to 13 residues. V lost 5 bases and J 5 bases, leaving 12 bases between the germline ends. The chain's CDR3 is CASSQDSMYGYTF. As DNA, the CDR3 is TGTGCCAGCAGTCAGGACAGCATGTATGGCTACACCTTC.

The chain carries TRBV6-6 and TRBJ1-1; TRBD1 aligns across 7 bases. The germline CDR1 and CDR2 sequences are MNHNY and SVGAGI (reference sequence). The CDR3 contains 16 residues. The trim removed 6 bases at V and 2 bases at J, leaving 12 bases unmatched. CDR3 DNA: TGTGCCAGCAGCCCCCAGGGGGGCAGGCTTAACACTGAAGCTTTCTTT. Translated: CASSPQGGRLNTEAFF.

This clone was seen more than once but under ten times. This sequence joins TRBV5-5 and TRBJ1-3; TRBD1 agrees at 7 bases. This CDR3 spans 15 amino acids. The germline CDR1 and CDR2 sequences are SGHKS and YYEKEE (reference sequence). Trimming took 4 bases from V and 4 from J; bases not matched to a gene: 8. CDR3 sequence reads: CASSQRDRVGNTIYF. CDR3 sequence (DNA): TGTGCCAGCAGCCAGAGAGACAGGGTCGGAAACACCATATATTTT.

The chain joins TRBV2 to TRBJ2-5; TRBD1 is a possible D gene (6 bases). The end of the DNA fits TRBJ2-7 better, so the J call may be wrong. The CDR3 spans 15 residues. Germline V gives CDR1 SNHLY, CDR2 FYNNEI. The CDR3 loop reads CASSELDSKNYEQYF. The DNA of the CDR3 is TGTGCCAGCAGTGAGCTGGACAGTAAGAACTACGAGCAGTACTTC.

This clone was observed a few times. The V and J genes are TRBV11-1 and TRBJ1-2, with no clear D. Germline V CDR1 and CDR2: SGHAT, FQDESV (reference sequence). V lost 3 bases and J 8 bases, leaving 7 bases between the germline ends. The CDR3 loop spans 11 amino acids. CDR3 sequence: CASSFGSGYTF. CDR3 nucleotides: TGTGCCAGCAGCTTCGGTAGCGGCTACACCTTC.

The chain employs TRBV5-1 and TRBJ2-4; 14 bases align to TRBD2. V trimming: 2 bases; J trimming: 1 base; junction bases outside the gene matches: 5. Germline V CDR1 and CDR2: SGHRS, YFSETQ. The CDR3 spans 18 residues. The chain's CDR3 is CASSLGTSGSGAKNIQYF. CDR3 DNA sequence: TGCGCCAGCAGCTTAGGGACTAGCGGGAGTGGGGCCAAAAACATTCAGTACTTC.

This chain uses TRBV27 with TRBJ2-1, with D unresolved. The CDR3 extends over 12 amino acids. V shed 4 bases and J shed 5 bases, with 6 bases lying between them. Germline V gene lookup returns CDR1 MNHEY and CDR2 SMNVEV (reference sequence). The DNA for the CDR3 is TGTGCCAGCAGTTGGCTTAACAATGAGCAGTTCTTC. Translated: CASSWLNNEQFF.